A single sample is the source of the 14 T cell receptor beta chains below, sequenced in a study of cytomegalovirus exposure and HLA in healthy donors (TCRdb year 2017). Receptors were amplified or captured by the immunoSEQ multiplex PCR assay. The multiplex PCR relied on a mix of 60 forward primers for TCR Vbeta segments and 13 reverse primers for TCR Jbeta segments. Here the immuneACCESS table is served through TCRdb, limited to in-frame sequences with V and J called. Missing clones are a known gap in these copies; in checked studies unresolved V genes cover under half, and the rest lacks a known reason. Counted in this sample were around 120,000 clones; over 70% of them appeared once. Together, the top ten hold about 1.8% of the sample. Material for sequencing was PBMCs. These receptors were obtained from a woman between 40 and 50 years old in good health and CMV-seronegative.

This chain joins TRBV7-6 and TRBJ2-2; 9 nucleotides line up with TRBD2. The germline V gene encodes CDR1 SGHVS and CDR2 FNYEAQ. This CDR3 has 18 residues. Trimming cost V 0 bases and J 8 bases; bases outside gene matches: 13. CDR3 region: CASSLALAGKTYPGELFF. CDR3 nucleotides: TGTGCCAGCAGCTTAGCCCTAGCGGGAAAGACCTATCCTGGGGAGCTGTTTTTT.

The chain links TRBV6-1 to TRBJ1-2; a weak D match, TRBD1 (6 bases). With 6 bases removed from V and 7 bases from J, the gap between germline ends came to 15 bases. The CDR3 spans 13 residues. The germline V gene has CDR1 MNHNS and CDR2 SASEGT. Here the CDR3 DNA reads TGTGCCAGCAGCCCCGGGGGGGCAGGTGGCTACACCTTC. Its protein is CASSPGGAGGYTF.

V usage is TRBV13 and J usage is TRBJ1-6, with 10 bases lining up with TRBD1. Germline V gives CDR1 PRHDT, CDR2 FYEKMQ (reference sequence). J was trimmed by 7 bases and V by 0 bases; bases with no gene match: 6. CDR3 length: 17 amino acids. The CDR3 coding sequence is TGTGCCAGCAGCTTAGGTCCCCGGACAGGGGGAAATTCACCCCTCCACTTT. This sequence encodes CASSLGPRTGGNSPLHF. The entire variable domain, with the rest obtained from reference TRBV13 and TRBJ1-6, is as follows: AAGVIQSPRHLIKEKRETATLKCYPIPRHDTVYWYQQGPGQDPQFLISFYEKMQSDKGSIPDRFSAQQFSDYHSELNMSSLELGDSALYFCASSLGPRTGGNSPLHFGNGTRLTVT.

This rearrangement joins TRBV6-5 to TRBJ2-3; TRBD1 aligns across 7 bases. The germline V gene has CDR1 MNHEY and CDR2 SVGAGI. V dropped 5 bases and J dropped 2; count of bases not matched to a gene: 7. The CDR3 runs 15 residues. The chain's CDR3 is CASSRRDRDTDTQYF. The CDR3 DNA reads TGTGCCAGCAGTCGCCGGGACAGAGACACAGATACGCAGTATTTT.

This clone was detected a few times. The V gene is TRBV19, the J gene TRBJ1-5, with D possibly being TRBD1 (5 bases). Between the trimmed V and J ends, which lost 7 bases and 5 bases, there was a span of 12 bases. CDR3 length equals 13 residues. CDR1 is LNHDA and CDR2 is SQIVND in the germline V gene (reference sequence). Here the CDR3 reads CASTSQGYQPQHF. The CDR3 bases are TGTGCCAGTACCTCCCAGGGATATCAGCCCCAGCATTTT.

The rearrangement links TRBV4-1 to TRBJ2-7; TRBD1 agrees at 7 bases. V lost 0 bases to trimming and J lost 4 bases; unmatched junction nucleotides: 12. There are 17 residues in the CDR3. Looked up from germline, CDR1 is MGHRA and CDR2 is YSYEKL. The CDR3: CASSQDSPGGRVYEQYF. The CDR3 nucleotides are TGCGCCAGCAGCCAAGATTCCCCAGGGGGACGAGTTTACGAGCAGTACTTC.

J is TRBJ2-5 and V is TRBV11-2; no reliable D call. The CDR3 is made up of 14 amino acids. Germline V gene lookup returns CDR1 SGHAT and CDR2 FQNNGV. Trimming cost V 2 bases and J 0 bases, with 7 bases left between them. CDR3 sequence reads: CASSLRSHQETQYF. CDR3 sequence (DNA): TGTGCCAGCAGCTTAAGGAGCCACCAAGAGACCCAGTACTTC.

The chain carries TRBV6-5 and TRBJ2-5; possibly TRBD2 for D (5 bases). CDR1 is MNHEY and CDR2 is SVGAGI in the germline V gene. The V end was cut by 6 bases, the J end by 4 bases, with 12 bases between. The CDR3 spans 13 residues. The CDR3 loop reads CASSKTRRETQYF. CDR3 bases: TGTGCCAGCAGCAAAACTAGGCGAGAGACCCAGTACTTC.

V gene TRBV27 combines with J gene TRBJ2-2; weak D call: TRBD2 (6 bases). The germline CDR1 and CDR2 sequences are MNHEY and SMNVEV (reference sequence). The germline V and J ends were trimmed by 3 bases and 5 bases, with 13 bases remaining between them. This CDR3 is 15 amino acids long. CDR3 protein: CASSFGGFGTGELFF. CDR3 coding DNA: TGTGCCAGCAGTTTCGGGGGATTCGGTACCGGGGAGCTGTTTTTT.

This clone came up once. This chain connects TRBV27 to TRBJ2-1; 7 bases agree with TRBD1. The CDR3 spans 15 residues. J was trimmed by 6 bases and V by 4 bases; bases with no gene match: 9. The V gene's germline CDR1 is MNHEY and CDR2 SMNVEV (reference sequence). DNA for the CDR3: TGTGCCAGCAGTTCCCCAGGGGGAGTGGGCAATGAGCAGTTCTTC. Translated: CASSSPGGVGNEQFF.

This chain joins TRBV28 and TRBJ1-1, with D unclear. This CDR3 comprises 14 residues. Per the germline V gene, CDR1 is MDHEN and CDR2 is SYDVKM. V shed 4 bases and J shed 1 base, with 10 bases lying between them. The DNA for the CDR3 is TGTGCCAGCAGTTCTCCGCAGGAGAACACTGAAGCTTTCTTT. Translated, it gives CASSSPQENTEAFF.

The chain employs TRBV5-6 and TRBJ1-3, with D perhaps TRBD1 (5 bases). Germline V gives CDR1 SGHDT, CDR2 YYEEEE. Trimming removed 1 base at V and 3 bases at J, with 8 bases between. The CDR3 has 14 residues. Written as DNA, the CDR3 is TGTGCCAGCAGCTTGAGGCAGGGTGGAAACACCATATATTTT. This translates into CASSLRQGGNTIYF. Together with reference TRBV5-6 and TRBJ1-3, the CDR3 gives the full variable domain: DAGVTQSPTHLIKTRGQQVTLRCSPKSGHDTVSWYQQALGQGPQFIFQYYEEEERQRGNFPDRFSGHQFPNYSSELNVNALLLGDSALYLCASSLRQGGNTIYFGEGSWLTVV.

The CDR3 region is CASSLGEKETQYF. In nucleotides, the CDR3 is TGTGCCAGCAGCTTAGGAGAGAAAGAGACCCAGTACTTC. This rearrangement joins TRBV7-6 to TRBJ2-5, with D unresolved. CDR3 length: 13 amino acids. Germline V gives CDR1 SGHVS, CDR2 FNYEAQ. The V gene lost 1 base and the J gene lost 3 bases, with 6 bases spanning the gap.

This rearrangement joins TRBV5-1 to TRBJ2-7; TRBD1 agrees at 9 bases. Losses at the gene ends were 0 bases for V and 6 bases for J; bases not matched to a gene: 1. The CDR3 totals 13 residues. Germline CDR1 SGHRS, CDR2 YFSETQ. Written as DNA, the CDR3 is TGCGCCAGCAGCTTGGGACAGGGGGGCGAGCAGTACTTC. Translating it yields CASSLGQGGEQYF.